This T cell receptor beta chain was captured in a study of OX40 agonist ivuxolimab in advanced cancers. Study in general: The study gave patients intravenous ivuxolimab at 0.01 to 10 mg/kg every 2 weeks. The dose-escalation group included hepatocellular carcinoma, melanoma, renal cell carcinoma and head and neck cancer.

The CDR3 is made up of 15 amino acids. CDR1 is SNHLY and CDR2 is FYNNEI in the germline V gene. The ends lost 9 bases at V and 6 bases at J; junction bases unmatched: 16. Note on this clone: What it binds is unknown.

Overall study findings and caveats: Partial responders receiving 0.1-3.0 mg/kg showed among the lowest clonal expansion. At doses 0.1 to 3.0 mg/kg, CD4+ and CD8+ clones expanded.

Method: immunoSEQ multiplex PCR; TCRdb's copy keeps in-frame clones and lacks some. The sample includes 55,000 to 85,000 clones, 90% to 95% of them seen just once. The clonotype comes from an adult with an advanced solid tumor such as melanoma, head and neck, liver or kidney cancer. This material consisted of CD4+ or CD8+ T cells sorted from blood, taken in a trial of the OX40 agonist ivuxolimab. The chain uses TRBV2 and TRBJ1-2, with 7 bases lining up with TRBD1. Here the CDR3 DNA reads TGTGCCAGAAGGGGACAGTCGGTTCTATCCGATGGCTACACCTTC. This translates into CARRGQSVLSDGYTF.